This T cell receptor (beta chain) is from a study of shared clonotypes between healthy human individuals. In the study overall: The study drew on two women and a few men aged 18 to 49 as donors.

Concerning this clone: The antigen remains unidentified.

The CDR3 has 16 residues. With 0 bases removed from V and 5 bases from J, the gap between germline ends came to 16 bases. CDR1 ENHRY and CDR2 SYGVKD come from the germline V gene. General study findings and limits: What limited the represented genetic and exposure-history diversity was the small number of donors. Clonotypes not shared had lower generation probabilities than those common to all four donors.

Generated by immunoSEQ multiplex PCR, the TCRdb table keeps only in-frame clones and is missing some. Of roughly 2.5 million clones in the sample, around 94% are singletons; the top ten hold more than 0.12%. The clonotype was recovered from a young man in good health. The sequencing sample was made of naive CD4+ T cells sorted from blood. Subset defined: CD45RA+ positively selected. The genes are TRBV10-3 and TRBJ1-1; the D is unclear. Written as DNA, the CDR3 is TGTGCCATCAGTGAGTCTGGAGGGATCTCAGATACTGAAGCTTTCTTT. Translation: CAISESGGISDTEAFF.